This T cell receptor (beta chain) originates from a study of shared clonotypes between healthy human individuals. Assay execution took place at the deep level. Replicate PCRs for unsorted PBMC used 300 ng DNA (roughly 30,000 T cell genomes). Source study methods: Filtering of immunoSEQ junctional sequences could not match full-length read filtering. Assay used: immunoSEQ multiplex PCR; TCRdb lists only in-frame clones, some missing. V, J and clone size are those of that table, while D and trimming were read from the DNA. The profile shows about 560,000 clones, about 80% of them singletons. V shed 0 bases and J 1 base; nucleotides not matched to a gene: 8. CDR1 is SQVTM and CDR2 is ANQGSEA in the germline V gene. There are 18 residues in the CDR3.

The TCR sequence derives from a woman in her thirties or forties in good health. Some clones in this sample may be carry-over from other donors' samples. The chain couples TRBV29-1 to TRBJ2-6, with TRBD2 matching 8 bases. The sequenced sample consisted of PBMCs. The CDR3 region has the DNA TGCAGCGTTGAAGAAGCAGGACTAGCCGGTTCTGGGGCCAACGTCCTGACTTTC. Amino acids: CSVEEAGLAGSGANVLTF.